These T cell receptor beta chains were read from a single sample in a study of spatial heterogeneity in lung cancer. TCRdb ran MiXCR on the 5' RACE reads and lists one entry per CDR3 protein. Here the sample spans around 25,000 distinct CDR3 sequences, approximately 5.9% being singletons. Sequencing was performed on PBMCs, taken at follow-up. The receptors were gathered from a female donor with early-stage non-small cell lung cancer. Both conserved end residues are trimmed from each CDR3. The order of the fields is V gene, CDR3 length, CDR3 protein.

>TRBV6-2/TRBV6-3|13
ASSYPQGAVNIQY
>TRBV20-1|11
SEGTSGTDTQY
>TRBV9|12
ASSGGLDNSPLH
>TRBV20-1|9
SALLGGGYT
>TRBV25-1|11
ASSGNVNYGYT
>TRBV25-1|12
ASSDGTDNQPQH
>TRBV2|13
ASSPGTSGPYEQY
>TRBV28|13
ASRGSSGGNNEQF
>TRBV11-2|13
ASSHWDSVKETQY
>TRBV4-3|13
ASSQERAGWSPLH
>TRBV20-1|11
SALRDGSYEQY
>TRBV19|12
ATEWRAPGGEAF
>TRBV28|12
ASTSPVVNYGYT
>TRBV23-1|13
ASSQSYRSPYEQY
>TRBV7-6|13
ASSLNGEGGGGYT
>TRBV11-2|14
ASSDRTSGGADTQY
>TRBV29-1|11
SVEPPGGYGYT
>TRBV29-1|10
SVRNGNQPQH
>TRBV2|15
ASSREKAGAKGNEQF
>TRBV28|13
ASSPSQGFSYEQY
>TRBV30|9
AWSVAGELF
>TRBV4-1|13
ASSQVSGTANTQY
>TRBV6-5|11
ASSQDRAYGYT
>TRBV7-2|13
ASSFGGSNTGELF
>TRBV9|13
ASSVGLAGFGEQY
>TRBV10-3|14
AIRTRTQGSTGELF
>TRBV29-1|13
SVGARVGAGRRTF
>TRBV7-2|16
ASSLALTSGRRTDTQY
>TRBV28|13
ASSFHKSGPDTQY